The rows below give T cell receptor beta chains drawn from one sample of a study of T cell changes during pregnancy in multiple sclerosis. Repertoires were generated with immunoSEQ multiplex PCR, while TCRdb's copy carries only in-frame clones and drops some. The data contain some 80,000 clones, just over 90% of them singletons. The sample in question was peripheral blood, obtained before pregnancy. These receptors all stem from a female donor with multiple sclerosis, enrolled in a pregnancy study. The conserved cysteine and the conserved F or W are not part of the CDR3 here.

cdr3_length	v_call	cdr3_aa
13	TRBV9	ASSPRTSANNEQF
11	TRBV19	ASSPARGNIQY
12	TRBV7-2	ASRRQGRTYEQY
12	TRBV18	ASSPTESSYEQY
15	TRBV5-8	ASSSGHLAGVSGEQF
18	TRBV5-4	ASSLPRGNWDRSPTNEQF
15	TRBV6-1	ASSEVPGGQWGQPQH
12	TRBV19	ASSIGGFYNEQF
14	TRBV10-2	ASLDSPGLEVTKQF
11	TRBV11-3	ASSRGLAAEQY
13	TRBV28	ASSIGGGVQETQY
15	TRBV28	ASSYPLAGDLSDEQY
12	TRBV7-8	ASSQGTARVTQY
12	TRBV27	ASSLEQGGETQY
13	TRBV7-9	ASSFGKGSADTQY
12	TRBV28	ASRVGSSYNEQF
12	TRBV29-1	SVKLAGGFGTQY
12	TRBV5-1	ASSLELQQETQY
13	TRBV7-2	ASSLSQGRVSEAF
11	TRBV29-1	SVEVGVTYEQY
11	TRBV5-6	ASYRQGSYEQY
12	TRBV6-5	ASSLLRGEETQY
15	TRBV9	ASSEEERGLAGVEQF
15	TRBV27	ASRPRGTHYSNQPQH
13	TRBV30	AWSGSGRGTDTQY
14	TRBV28	ASSLSPGVSTDTQY
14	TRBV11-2	ASSLSGTHSNQPQH
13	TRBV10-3	AISKGTSGGGEQY
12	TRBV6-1	ASTTGNSGNTIY
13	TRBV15	ATSPPGLVFNEQF
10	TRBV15	ATSTLAGELF
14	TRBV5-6	ASSHRGHSSGNTIY